These 28 T cell receptor beta chains were sequenced from one sample in a study of blood T cell repertoires in COVID-19. Generated by immunoSEQ multiplex PCR, the TCRdb table keeps only in-frame clones and is missing some. The sample holds 75,000 to 80,000 clones, under 95% seen once. Sequenced: peripheral blood. These receptors originate from a human donor in a cohort sampled during active COVID-19.

The chain joins TRBV12-3 or TRBV12-4 to TRBJ1-2; the D is unclear. The CDR3 is made up of 12 amino acids. Trimming cost V 2 bases and J 3 bases, with 4 bases left between them. As DNA, the CDR3 is TGTGCCAGCAGTTTACCCTACTATGGCTACACCTTC. Protein: CASSLPYYGYTF.

The rearrangement uses TRBV27 and TRBJ1-1, with 8 bases identical to TRBD1. J was trimmed by 5 bases and V by 5 bases; bases with no gene match: 7. Looked up from germline, CDR1 is MNHEY and CDR2 is SMNVEV (reference sequence). This CDR3 comprises 14 residues. The CDR3 bases are TGTGCCAGCAGTGGACAGGGCCTGGGAACTGAAGCTTTCTTT. Translation gives CASSGQGLGTEAFF.

This chain links TRBV19 with TRBJ1-5, with D possibly being TRBD1 (6 bases). The CDR3 spans 14 residues. Per germline, CDR1 LNHDA and CDR2 SQIVND (reference sequence). V gave up 6 bases and J gave up 10 bases, with 19 bases separating them. DNA of the CDR3: TGTGCCAGTAGATCGGGGGGCTTGGGTAGACCCCAGCATTTT. Translated, it gives CASRSGGLGRPQHF.

In DNA, the CDR3 is TGCAGCGTTGTTTGGGGAGACACCGGGGAGCTGTTTTTT. It encodes CSVVWGDTGELFF. The chain links TRBV29-1 to TRBJ2-2; the D gene is possibly TRBD2 (5 bases). The germline V and J ends were trimmed by 4 bases and 3 bases, with 9 bases remaining between them. Germline CDR1 and CDR2: SQVTM and ANQGSEA. The CDR3 is 13 amino acids.

The CDR3 coding sequence is TGTGCCAGCACCCAAACGGGACAGGAAGGTCTCGAGCAGTACTTC. Residues: CASTQTGQEGLEQYF. V and J are TRBV7-9 and TRBJ2-7; TRBD1 aligns across 8 bases. V shed 7 bases and J 6 bases; nucleotides not matched to a gene: 14. The CDR3 is 15 amino acids. Per germline, CDR1 SEHNR and CDR2 FQNEAQ (reference sequence).

This chain uses TRBV4-1 with TRBJ2-6, with a weak D call TRBD2 (5 bases). The V gene's germline CDR1 is MGHRA and CDR2 YSYEKL. This CDR3 is 18 amino acids long. The V gene lost 0 bases and the J gene lost 0 bases, with 12 bases spanning the gap. The CDR3 coding sequence is TGCGCCAGCAGCCAAGATTGGGCAGGAGGCTCTGGGGCCAACGTCCTGACTTTC. This gives the protein CASSQDWAGGSGANVLTF.

This clone is a singleton in its sample. The V call is TRBV4-2, the J call TRBJ1-4, with 7 bases aligning to TRBD1. The junction had 10 bases not matched to a gene; V was cut back by 4 bases and J by 5 bases. CDR1 and CDR2 from the germline V gene are LGHNA and YNFKEQ. This CDR3 is built from 16 residues. CDR3 sequence reads: CASSRARDSQNEKLFF. In nucleotides, the CDR3 is TGTGCCAGCAGCCGAGCGAGGGACAGCCAAAATGAAAAACTGTTTTTT.

This clone was seen only once. The chain joins TRBV5-1 to TRBJ1-6; 7 nucleotides align to TRBD1. The V gene's germline CDR1 is SGHRS and CDR2 YFSETQ. Germline trimming cut 0 bases from V and 7 bases from J; bases unmatched to any gene: 7. There are 16 residues in the CDR3. CDR3 protein: CASSLGQGVGNSPLHF. Here the CDR3 DNA reads TGCGCCAGCAGCTTGGGACAGGGAGTGGGAAATTCACCCCTCCACTTT.

The chain combines TRBV5-1 with TRBJ2-3, with 11 bases aligning to TRBD2. Germline values: CDR1 SGHRS, CDR2 YFSETQ. V dropped 4 bases and J dropped 2; count of bases not matched to a gene: 3. This CDR3 comprises 15 residues. CDR3 DNA: TGCGCCAGCAGCGTACTAGCGGGGGACACAGATACGCAGTATTTT. Protein: CASSVLAGDTDTQYF.

V is TRBV19 and J is TRBJ2-5; D remains ambiguous. Deletions cut 3 bases from V and 5 bases from J, with 7 bases between. CDR3 length: 12 amino acids. Germline CDR1 LNHDA, CDR2 SQIVND (reference sequence). The CDR3 bases are TGTGCCAGTAGTATCCCGGGTGAGACCCAGTACTTC. Amino acid sequence: CASSIPGETQYF.

This chain connects TRBV6-5 to TRBJ2-7; D perhaps matches TRBD2 (5 bases). The germline CDR1 and CDR2 sequences are MNHEY and SVGAGI. This CDR3 has 14 residues. V lost 2 bases and J lost 1, with 9 bases in between. The CDR3 here is CASSYSRDSYEQYF. CDR3 bases: TGTGCCAGCAGTTACAGTCGGGATTCCTACGAGCAGTACTTC.

The rearrangement links TRBV19 to TRBJ2-1, with D possibly being TRBD1 (5 bases). CDR1 is LNHDA and CDR2 is SQIVND in the germline V gene (reference sequence). The V end lost 3 bases, the J end lost 7 bases, and 10 bases lay between the germline ends. The length of the CDR3 is 13 residues. In DNA, the CDR3 is TGTGCCAGTAGTATCCAGGGTGTTAATGAGCAGTTCTTC. The encoded protein is CASSIQGVNEQFF. Using reference TRBV19 and TRBJ2-1 for the parts outside the CDR3, the full variable domain is DGGITQSPKYLFRKEGQNVTLSCEQNLNHDAMYWYRQDPGQGLRLIYYSQIVNDFQKGDIAEGYSVSREKKESFPLTVTSAQKNPTAFYLCASSIQGVNEQFFGPGTRLTVL.

This clone occurred once. The V gene is TRBV23-1, the J gene TRBJ1-6; 10 bases match TRBD1. Being an ORF, TRBV23-1 has a function that is uncertain. The V segment lost 6 bases and the J segment 6 bases; nucleotides outside the gene matches: 17. The CDR3 runs 19 residues. CDR3 residues: CASSLYRLIRDRGNSPLHF. DNA of the CDR3: TGCGCCAGCAGCCTATATCGCCTGATCCGGGACAGGGGTAATTCACCCCTCCACTTT.

The chain joins TRBV10-3 to TRBJ2-6; D remains ambiguous. Per germline, CDR1 ENHRY and CDR2 SYGVKD. Trimming cost V 6 bases and J 0 bases, with 15 bases left between them. The CDR3 is 17 residues long. CDR3 amino acids: CAIRKAPTVSGANVLTF. Written as DNA, the CDR3 is TGTGCCATCAGGAAGGCCCCGACTGTCTCTGGGGCCAACGTCCTGACTTTC.

The chain combines TRBV7-3 with TRBJ1-3, with unresolved D. CDR3 length: 14 amino acids. The germline V and J ends were trimmed by 2 bases and 4 bases, with 9 bases remaining between them. Germline assignment: CDR1 SGHTA and CDR2 FQGTGA. For the CDR3, the DNA is TGTGCCAGCAGCTTAGGAGGGTCCGGAAACACCATATATTTT. Translated, it gives CASSLGGSGNTIYF.

This clone came up once. The CDR3 sequence is CASSVGQALTGANVLTF. The CDR3 bases are TGTGCCAGCAGCGTAGGACAGGCGCTTACGGGGGCCAACGTCCTGACTTTC. This sequence joins TRBV9 and TRBJ2-6, with D perhaps matching TRBD1 (6 bases). This CDR3 is built from 17 residues. V was shortened by 0 bases and J by 4 bases, with 14 bases between the two germline ends. CDR1 is SGDLS, CDR2 YYNGEE, per germline. Supplemented by reference TRBV9 and TRBJ2-6, the full variable domain reads DSGVTQTPKHLITATGQRVTLRCSPRSGDLSVYWYQQSLDQGLQFLIQYYNGEERAKGNILERFSAQQFPDLHSELNLSSLELGDSALYFCASSVGQALTGANVLTFGAGSRLTVL.

The CDR3 coding sequence is TGTGCCAGCAGTTACCCGGGTCCCTTGGGCTACACCTTC. Protein: CASSYPGPLGYTF. The chain is built from TRBV5-4 and TRBJ1-2; D gene ambiguous. The CDR3 runs to 13 residues. Germline loops: CDR1 SGHNT, CDR2 YYREEE (reference sequence). Trimming stripped 5 bases from V and 8 bases from J, with 16 bases between.

The chain employs TRBV19 and TRBJ2-2; 12 nucleotides match TRBD2. J gave up 6 bases and V 3 bases, and 2 bases lay outside the gene matches. CDR1 LNHDA and CDR2 SQIVND come from the germline V gene (reference sequence). The CDR3 length is 15 residues. The CDR3 DNA reads TGTGCCAGTAGTATCCTAGCGGGGGGGCCCGGGGAGCTGTTTTTT. Translated, it gives CASSILAGGPGELFF. The full variable domain, completed using reference TRBV19 and TRBJ2-2, is DGGITQSPKYLFRKEGQNVTLSCEQNLNHDAMYWYRQDPGQGLRLIYYSQIVNDFQKGDIAEGYSVSREKKESFPLTVTSAQKNPTAFYLCASSILAGGPGELFFGEGSRLTVL.

The CDR3 loop reads CASSLTVISGNTIYF. In DNA, the CDR3 is TGTGCCAGCAGCTTGACAGTTATCTCTGGAAACACCATATATTTT. The chain is built from TRBV11-2 and TRBJ1-3; D is perhaps TRBD1 (5 bases). Looked up from germline, CDR1 is SGHAT and CDR2 is FQNNGV. The CDR3 covers 15 residues. The V end was cut by 3 bases, the J end by 0 bases, with 9 bases between.

The chain has TRBV9 and TRBJ1-2; a weak D match, TRBD1 (6 bases). Per the germline V gene, CDR1 is SGDLS and CDR2 is YYNGEE. The CDR3 extends over 14 amino acids. V lost 3 bases, J lost 0 bases, and 9 bases lay in between. CDR3 nucleotides: TGTGCCAGCAGCGCCGGGACACCTAACTATGGCTACACCTTC. Protein: CASSAGTPNYGYTF.

This clone was seen just once. The V gene is TRBV29-1, the J gene TRBJ2-5, with D maybe TRBD2 (5 bases). This CDR3 has 14 residues. Germline-derived CDR1 and CDR2 are SQVTM and ANQGSEA. Written as DNA, the CDR3 is TGCAGGGGTCGTGGGAGCCGCTACCAAGAGACCCAGTACTTC. The encoded protein is CRGRGSRYQETQYF. The variable domain in full, completed from reference TRBV29-1 and TRBJ2-5, reads SAVISQKPSRDICQRGTSLTIQCQVDSQVTMMFWYRQQPGQSLTLIATANQGSEATYESGFVIDKFPISRPNLTFSTLTVSNMSPEDSSIYLCRGRGSRYQETQYFGPGTRLLVL.

The CDR3 sequence: CATSDRYQETQYF. DNA for the CDR3: TGTGCCACCTCGGACAGGTACCAAGAGACCCAGTACTTC. This chain joins TRBV24-1 and TRBJ2-5; 7 bases are shared with TRBD1. The germline CDR1 and CDR2 sequences are KGHDR and SFDVKD. Trimming cost V 9 bases and J 0 bases; bases outside gene matches: 3. The CDR3 sequence is 13 residues long.

The chain has TRBV5-1 and TRBJ1-3, with 7 bases that match TRBD1. Germline loops: CDR1 SGHRS, CDR2 YFSETQ. The junction had 5 bases not matched to a gene; V was cut back by 2 bases and J by 0 bases. The CDR3 has 16 amino acids. The CDR3 here is CASSLTPGGSGNTIYF. CDR3 bases: TGCGCCAGCAGCTTAACCCCAGGGGGCTCTGGAAACACCATATATTTT.

The rearrangement uses TRBV23-1 and TRBJ2-2; TRBD1 agrees at 8 bases. TRBV23-1 is flagged as an ORF with uncertain function. The CDR3 sequence is 15 residues long. The J segment lost 3 bases and the V segment lost 5 bases, leaving 5 bases of the junction unmatched. CDR3 protein: CASSVQGAYTGELFF. CDR3 coding DNA: TGCGCCAGCAGTGTCCAGGGGGCTTACACCGGGGAGCTGTTTTTT.

This rearrangement joins TRBV10-3 to TRBJ2-7, with D tentatively TRBD2 (6 bases). Trimming cost V 5 bases and J 10 bases, with 21 bases left between them. This CDR3 is 14 amino acids long. Germline V gene lookup returns CDR1 ENHRY and CDR2 SYGVKD. For the CDR3, the DNA is TGTGCCATCAGTAACGCGGGGCCACGGGGTGGACAGTACTTC. Amino acids: CAISNAGPRGGQYF.

This chain uses TRBV6-2 or TRBV6-3 with TRBJ1-6; TRBD1 might be the D (5 bases). The length of the CDR3 is 14 residues. Germline CDR1 reads MNHEY; CDR2 reads SVGEGT. V was trimmed by 2 bases and J by 8 bases, leaving 10 bases between them. The CDR3 DNA reads TGTGCCAGCAGTTACCAGGACACCTATTCACCCCTCCACTTT. It translates to CASSYQDTYSPLHF.

V and J are TRBV2 and TRBJ1-4; TRBD1 aligns across 7 bases. Trimming removed 7 bases from V and 6 bases from J; junction bases left unmatched: 2. The germline gives CDR1 SNHLY, CDR2 FYNNEI. The length of the CDR3 is 12 residues. Written as DNA, the CDR3 is TGTGCCAGCACACAGGGGTATGAAAAACTGTTTTTT. Its protein is CASTQGYEKLFF.

This chain uses TRBV6-2 or TRBV6-3 with TRBJ1-5; tentative D call: TRBD1 (5 bases). CDR3 length: 14 residues. The V and J ends lost 6 bases and 3 bases respectively, with 12 bases between them. Germline V gives CDR1 MNHEY, CDR2 SVGEGT. CDR3 sequence (DNA): TGTGCCAGCAGCCCGGACATTTCCAATCAGCCCCAGCATTTT. Translation: CASSPDISNQPQHF.